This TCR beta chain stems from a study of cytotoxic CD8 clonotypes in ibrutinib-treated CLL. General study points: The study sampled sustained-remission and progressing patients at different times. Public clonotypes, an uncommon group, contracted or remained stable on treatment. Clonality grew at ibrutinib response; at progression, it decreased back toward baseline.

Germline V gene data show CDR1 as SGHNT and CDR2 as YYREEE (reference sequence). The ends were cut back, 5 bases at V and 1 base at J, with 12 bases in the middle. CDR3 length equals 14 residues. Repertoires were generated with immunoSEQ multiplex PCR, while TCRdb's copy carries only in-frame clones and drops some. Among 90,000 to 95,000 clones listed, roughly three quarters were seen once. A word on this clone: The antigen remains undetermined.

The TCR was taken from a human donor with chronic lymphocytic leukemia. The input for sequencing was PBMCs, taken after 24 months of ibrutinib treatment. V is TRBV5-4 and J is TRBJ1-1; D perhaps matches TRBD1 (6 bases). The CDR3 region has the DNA TGTGCCAGCAGATCGACAGGCCCGAACACTGAAGCTTTCTTT. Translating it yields CASRSTGPNTEAFF.